These 4 T cell receptor beta chains originate from one sample sequenced in a study of beta chain features in type 1 diabetes. Expressed TCRB transcripts were sequenced because the entire RNA isolate underwent reverse transcription. Sequencing was performed with immunoSEQ multiplex PCR; in TCRdb, only in-frame clones are kept and a portion is missing. The repertoire consists of more than 120,000 clones, with less than 11% occurring once and the leading ten covering 1.3%. Input material: naive CD4+ T cells from blood. Receptor source: a man aged 18 to 30 in good health.

The chain employs TRBV4-1 and TRBJ2-3; possible D gene TRBD2, 6 bases. Germline CDR1 MGHRA, CDR2 YSYEKL. Trimming cost V 3 bases and J 5 bases, with 24 bases left between them. The CDR3 extends over 18 amino acids. For the CDR3, the DNA is TGCGCCAGCAGCCACAAGGGGCTTGCGGGATCAGGGAGAGATACGCAGTATTTT. This encodes CASSHKGLAGSGRDTQYF.

This clone was found a few times. This sequence joins TRBV10-3 and TRBJ2-5, with D perhaps TRBD2 (6 bases). The germline V gene encodes CDR1 ENHRY and CDR2 SYGVKD. V was pared by 2 bases and J by 9 bases, with 13 bases between. The length of the CDR3 is 13 residues. Here the CDR3 reads CAISETAGEAQYF. The CDR3 DNA is TGTGCCATCAGTGAGACCGCCGGGGAGGCCCAGTACTTC.

This clone was picked up a small number of times. V is TRBV9 and J is TRBJ2-5; 13 bases agree with TRBD2. The DNA end is a closer match to TRBJ2-7, so the J assignment may be wrong. The CDR3 totals 15 residues. The germline V gene encodes CDR1 SGDLS and CDR2 YYNGEE. The CDR3 protein is CASSPRTSGGYEQYF. DNA for the CDR3: TGTGCCAGCAGCCCTCGGACTAGCGGGGGCTACGAGCAGTACTTC.

This clone appeared a few times. The V call is TRBV7-3, the J call TRBJ2-1; TRBD1 aligns across 7 bases. CDR3 length: 16 amino acids. The V gene end was trimmed by 0 bases and the J gene end by 2 bases; junction bases not matched to a gene: 4. Germline CDR1 reads SGHTA; CDR2 reads FQGTGA. The CDR3 reads CASSLTAGGAYNEQFF. The CDR3 DNA reads as TGTGCCAGCAGCTTAACGGCAGGGGGAGCCTACAATGAGCAGTTCTTC.